This TCR beta chain appears in the sequencing data of a study of cytomegalovirus exposure and HLA in healthy donors. V dropped 5 bases and J dropped 6; count of bases not matched to a gene: 4. The CDR3 consists of 14 residues. Germline CDR1 reads MNHNY; CDR2 reads SVGAGI (reference sequence). Primers for the PCR totalled 60 Vbeta and 13 Jbeta. Assay used: immunoSEQ multiplex PCR; TCRdb lists only in-frame clones, some missing. The sample gives around 150,000 clones, roughly 78% of which show up once; about 2.2% is in the top ten. On this clone: Its target is unknown.

Donors consisted of healthy bone marrow donors. The study's findings and limits: For most TCR beta V segments, an earlier analysis put the productive rate at about 87% or about 30% of the time.

The rearrangement links TRBV6-6 to TRBJ2-3; 11 nucleotides agree with TRBD2. This receptor was taken from a man aged 35 to 55 in good health and CMV-seronegative. What was sequenced was PBMCs. The CDR3 loop reads CASSHSGREDTQYF. CDR3 bases: TGTGCCAGCAGTCATAGCGGGAGGGAGGATACGCAGTATTTT.